Presented here are 5 T cell receptor beta chains from one specimen sequenced in a study of response to subunit inactivated influenza vaccine. From the RT-PCR reads, TCRdb called clonotypes with MiXCR, one entry per CDR3 protein. The sample lists 700,000 to 800,000 distinct CDR3 sequences, around 18% seen once, with around 9.9% in the top ten. The source material was PBMCs from blood, sampled 5 to 6 days after vaccination. These receptors were obtained from a man aged 50 or older who received an inactivated influenza vaccine.

The chain couples TRBV6-4 to TRBJ2-7; 7 bases line up with TRBD1. The CDR3 length is 15 residues. Trimming took 7 bases from V and 1 from J; bases not matched to a gene: 10. CDR1 is MRHNA, CDR2 SNTAGT, per germline. The CDR3 protein is CASMTVGGGSYEQYF. DNA of the CDR3: TGTGCCAGCATGACGGTAGGGGGCGGTTCCTACGAGCAGTACTTC.

The V and J genes are TRBV12-3 or TRBV12-4 and TRBJ2-5; 10 bases line up with TRBD1. The CDR3 runs to 16 residues. V lost 6 bases, J lost 4 bases, and 11 bases stayed unmatched. CDR3 nucleotides: TGTGCCAGCAGCCACGGGACAGGGGCGCGCGGAGAGACCCAGTACTTC. Its translation: CASSHGTGARGETQYF.

This chain uses TRBV6-5 with TRBJ1-5; 7 nucleotides line up with TRBD1. The CDR3 sequence is 16 residues long. Germline values: CDR1 MNHEY, CDR2 SVGAGI. The V and J ends lost 2 bases and 4 bases, in that order; junction bases with no gene match: 8. The CDR3 coding sequence is TGTGCCAGCAGTTACCAGAACAGGGGTCGGAATCAGCCCCAGCATTTT. Translation gives CASSYQNRGRNQPQHF.

This clonotype was seen a handful of times. V and J are TRBV27 and TRBJ1-1, with D uncertain. Germline values: CDR1 MNHEY, CDR2 SMNVEV (reference sequence). CDR3 length: 14 residues. V was cut by 4 bases and J by 2 bases, with 11 bases left in between. The CDR3 sequence: CASSSFGVNTEAFF. The CDR3, as DNA: TGTGCCAGCAGTTCCTTCGGGGTTAACACTGAAGCTTTCTTT.

CDR3: CASSRPGGLEKTQYF. In DNA form, the CDR3 reads TGTGCCAGCAGCCGTCCCGGGGGTCTGGAGAAGACCCAGTACTTC. This rearrangement joins TRBV7-2 to TRBJ2-5; D possibly corresponds to TRBD2 (6 bases). The germline V gene has CDR1 SGHTA and CDR2 FQGNSA. The CDR3 has 15 amino acids. The V and J ends lost 5 bases and 6 bases respectively, with 19 bases between them. Together with reference TRBV7-2 and TRBJ2-5, the CDR3 gives the full variable domain: GAGVSQSPSNKVTEKGKDVELRCDPISGHTALYWYRQSLGQGLEFLIYFQGNSAPDKSGLPSDRFSAERTGGSVSTLTIQRTQQEDSAVYLCASSRPGGLEKTQYFGPGTRLLVL.